The entry that follows covers one T cell receptor beta chain sequence. Its antigen is unidentified. The same CDR3 is also encoded by other DNA sequences in this sample. Looked up from germline, CDR1 is MGHRA and CDR2 is YSYEKL. J was trimmed by 2 bases and V by 6 bases; bases with no gene match: 12. This CDR3 comprises 16 residues. The PCR used 60 Vbeta and 13 Jbeta primers. Profiled with immunoSEQ multiplex PCR; TCRdb holds only in-frame clones, not every one. This listing includes around 150,000 clones. The sample is drawn from a study of cytomegalovirus exposure and HLA in healthy donors. Findings of the study overall: Among the CMV-associated chains, three were confirmed in vitro as specific for CMV antigens.

The chain recombines TRBV4-1 with TRBJ1-1, with 7 bases that match TRBD1. Sequencing was performed on PBMCs. This clonotype originated in a man aged 40-50 years in good health and CMV-seronegative. The CDR3 here is CASRITGVEGNTEAFF. The CDR3 nucleotides read TGCGCCAGCAGGATTACAGGGGTCGAGGGTAACACTGAAGCTTTCTTT.